This TCR beta chain is drawn from a study of cytomegalovirus exposure and HLA in healthy donors. Study at large: A prior study identified 100 million to 130 million unique TCR beta sequences from 180 million or so T cells. Genotyping showed 75% to 90% of almost 400 donors falling in the Caucasian-associated ancestry cluster.

As for this clone: Its matching antigen is unknown.

General observations from the study: Roughly uniform sequencing depth across donors was assumed, possibly incorrectly.

60 Vbeta and 13 Jbeta primers were used in PCR. Original handling: Unique TCR beta chains totaled some 80 million in a later count, with some 10 million of them shared. The data were produced by immunoSEQ multiplex PCR, yet TCRdb's version contains in-frame clones alone and is incomplete. V and J calls and clone size come straight from that table; D and trimming were deduced from the DNA. The profile shows some 160,000 clones, roughly 80% of them singletons. The CDR3 runs to 15 residues. Specimen: PBMCs. The receptor was isolated from a man aged 50 or older in good health and CMV-seropositive. The chain has TRBV21-1 and TRBJ2-7; the D segment call TRBD1 is taken from the table without a DNA check. TRBV21-1 is labeled a pseudogene. Here the CDR3 DNA reads TGTGCCAGCAGCAAAGGTAGGACACTCCTATACGAGCAGTACTTC. This codes for CASSKGRTLLYEQYF.